The rows below give T cell receptor beta chains drawn from one sample of a study of OX40 agonist ivuxolimab in advanced cancers. The data were produced by immunoSEQ multiplex PCR, yet TCRdb's version contains in-frame clones alone and is incomplete. Of 95,000 to 150,000 clones listed, around 95% are singletons. The material sequenced was CD4+ or CD8+ T cells sorted from blood, taken in a trial of the OX40 agonist ivuxolimab. The receptor source for this set is an adult with an advanced solid tumor such as melanoma, head and neck, liver or kidney cancer. Each CDR3 is given with its conserved first and last residue. Each record gives: CDR3 protein, J gene, clone size, V gene. Clone size is given for some rows only: seen once, a few or many times, or a class if the clone is expanded.

CASSFMTKETQYF TRBJ2-5 . TRBV28
CASSHQGEYEKLFF TRBJ1-4 . TRBV4-3
CASSERVIMTEAFF TRBJ1-1 . TRBV6-1
CASSSLTGGRGNTIYF TRBJ1-3 . TRBV7-9
CASSLGRGAGNEKLFF TRBJ1-4 . TRBV7-2
CASSEDSARGEYF TRBJ2-3 . TRBV10-1
CASSFRTGGQETQYF TRBJ2-5 . TRBV5-4
CASRFDREDEAFF TRBJ1-1 . TRBV5-1
CASSLAGSVETQYF TRBJ2-5 once TRBV11-2
CASTFRGDSPLHF TRBJ1-6 . TRBV6-5
CASSLIQGFPYEQYF TRBJ2-7 . TRBV6-5
CASGAQPFGTQYF TRBJ2-3 . TRBV6-1
CASSATGLANEKLFF TRBJ1-4 . TRBV2
CASSQVGLARETQYF TRBJ2-5 . TRBV2
CASSFPGTGELFF TRBJ2-2 . TRBV5-6
CASSLYGRADGAATNEKLFF TRBJ1-4 . TRBV7-3
CASSYSGRNYGYTF TRBJ1-2 few TRBV7-9
CASSTTQSRGSSYNEQFF TRBJ2-1 . TRBV19
CASRSRGQGQPQHF TRBJ1-5 once TRBV6-1
CASSFIGSTYEQYF TRBJ2-7 . TRBV7-2
CASSLGGALNQPQHF TRBJ1-5 once TRBV19
CASSTYRGSGELFF TRBJ2-2 . TRBV7-2
CASSLVWGGEQYF TRBJ2-7 . TRBV5-6
CASSLGPYNQPQHF TRBJ1-5 . TRBV11-3
CASSRALRSDTQYF TRBJ2-3 . TRBV28
CASSLEGHEEKLFF TRBJ1-4 . TRBV5-4